A selection of T cell receptor beta chains follows, all from one sample in a study of patients and donors after allogeneic stem cell transplantation. MiXCR was run by TCRdb on the RT-PCR reads, yielding one entry per CDR3 protein. Of approximately 200,000 distinct CDR3 sequences in the sample, around two fifths were seen once. The specimen sequenced was blood, either unsorted or a sorted T cell fraction (not recorded which). These receptors were obtained from a human donor who was either an allogeneic HSCT recipient or a stem cell or donor lymphocyte infusion donor (not recorded which). It is not recorded whose cells these are; they may come from a transplant donor. Each CDR3 is given with its conserved first and last residue. The D gene is left open where the match is weak. Size tells how often a clone was seen (once, few, many) or the class of an expanded clone, and some rows leave it out.

>TRBJ1-4|TRBV5-6|-|-
TGTGCCAGCAGCTTGTTTGGGCCTGCAACTAATGAAAAACTGTTTTTT
CASSLFGPATNEKLFF
>TRBJ1-1|TRBV5-5|few|-
TGTGCCAGCAGCTCATCCGGGACATCGAACACTGAAGCTTTCTTT
CASSSSGTSNTEAFF
>TRBJ1-1|TRBV28|-|-
TGTGCCAGCAGCCCGCCGGGGAGGACTGAAGCTTTCTTT
CASSPPGRTEAFF
>TRBJ1-2|TRBV11-2|-|-
TGTGCCAGCACCCCCATGGAGGTCTATGGCTACACCTTC
CASTPMEVYGYTF
>TRBJ2-5|TRBV11-2|once|TRBD2
TGTGCCAGCAGCTTAGATGGGCGACTAGCGGGAGGAGAGACCCAGTACTTC
CASSLDGRLAGGETQYF
>TRBJ1-2|TRBV7-9|few|TRBD1
TGTGCCAGCAGCTTAGACAGGGGGCAGGATGGCTACACCTTC
CASSLDRGQDGYTF
>TRBJ2-3|TRBV11-1|-|TRBD2
TGTGCCAGCAGCTTATCCGGACTAGCGGGGGACGCTAGCACAGATACGCAGTATTTT
CASSLSGLAGDASTDTQYF
>TRBJ2-7|TRBV9|few|TRBD1
TGTGCCAGCAGCGTAGAGGGGACAGGGTCCCACGAGCAGTACTTC
CASSVEGTGSHEQYF
>TRBJ2-1|TRBV4-3|once|-
TGCGCCAGCAGCCAAGAAAAAGACCTTTTTACTGGTGAGCAGTTCTTC
CASSQEKDLFTGEQFF
>TRBJ2-7|TRBV5-6|-|-
TGTGCCAGCAGCTTGTCCCCAGCAAAACTAGGCAACGAGCAGTACTTC
CASSLSPAKLGNEQYF
>TRBJ1-2|TRBV6-5|-|TRBD1
TGTGCCAGCAGTTACGACAGGGACCTTAACTATGGCTACACCTTC
CASSYDRDLNYGYTF
>TRBJ2-3|TRBV6-4|-|-
TGTGCCAGCTCTCCGGGAACAAGGGGGGATACGCAGTATTTT
CASSPGTRGDTQYF
>TRBJ1-3|TRBV9|-|-
TGTGCCAGCAGCGATGGGGGCGGTATTGGAAACACCATATATTTT
CASSDGGGIGNTIYF
>TRBJ1-6|TRBV6-5|once|TRBD1
TGTGCCAGCAGTTATCTGAGGGGACAGGGGGCTTCACCCCTCCACTTT
CASSYLRGQGASPLHF
>TRBJ2-1|TRBV4-3|-|-
TGCGCCAGCAGCCACCTAGGCTCGGGAGTAGCCTACAATGAGCAGTTCTTC
CASSHLGSGVAYNEQFF
>TRBJ1-4|TRBV5-1|few|-
TGCGCCAGCAGCCCAGGGTCGCAGGGCGGTGAAAAACTGTTTTTT
CASSPGSQGGEKLFF
>TRBJ2-1|TRBV7-2|-|-
TGTGCCAGCAGCTTAGGTGGCTTAGGGAATGAGCAGTTCTTC
CASSLGGLGNEQFF
>TRBJ1-5|TRBV7-2|few|TRBD1
TGTGCCAGCAGCTCTCAGACAGGGAGGTTGGATCAGCCCCAGCATTTT
CASSSQTGRLDQPQHF
>TRBJ2-1|TRBV5-1|-|-
TGCGCCAGCAGCTTGGAGACAGCCTCTTACAATGAGCAGTTCTTC
CASSLETASYNEQFF
>TRBJ1-1|TRBV6-5|many|TRBD1
TGTGCCAGCAGTTATCCCGGAATTATTCGACAGGGCAAGCTTATGAACACTGAAGCTTTCTTT
CASSYPGIIRQGKLMNTEAFF
>TRBJ1-2|TRBV12-3/TRBV12-4|-|-
TGTGCCAGCAGTTTGGCAGGGGCTTCCTATGGCTACACCTTC
CASSLAGASYGYTF